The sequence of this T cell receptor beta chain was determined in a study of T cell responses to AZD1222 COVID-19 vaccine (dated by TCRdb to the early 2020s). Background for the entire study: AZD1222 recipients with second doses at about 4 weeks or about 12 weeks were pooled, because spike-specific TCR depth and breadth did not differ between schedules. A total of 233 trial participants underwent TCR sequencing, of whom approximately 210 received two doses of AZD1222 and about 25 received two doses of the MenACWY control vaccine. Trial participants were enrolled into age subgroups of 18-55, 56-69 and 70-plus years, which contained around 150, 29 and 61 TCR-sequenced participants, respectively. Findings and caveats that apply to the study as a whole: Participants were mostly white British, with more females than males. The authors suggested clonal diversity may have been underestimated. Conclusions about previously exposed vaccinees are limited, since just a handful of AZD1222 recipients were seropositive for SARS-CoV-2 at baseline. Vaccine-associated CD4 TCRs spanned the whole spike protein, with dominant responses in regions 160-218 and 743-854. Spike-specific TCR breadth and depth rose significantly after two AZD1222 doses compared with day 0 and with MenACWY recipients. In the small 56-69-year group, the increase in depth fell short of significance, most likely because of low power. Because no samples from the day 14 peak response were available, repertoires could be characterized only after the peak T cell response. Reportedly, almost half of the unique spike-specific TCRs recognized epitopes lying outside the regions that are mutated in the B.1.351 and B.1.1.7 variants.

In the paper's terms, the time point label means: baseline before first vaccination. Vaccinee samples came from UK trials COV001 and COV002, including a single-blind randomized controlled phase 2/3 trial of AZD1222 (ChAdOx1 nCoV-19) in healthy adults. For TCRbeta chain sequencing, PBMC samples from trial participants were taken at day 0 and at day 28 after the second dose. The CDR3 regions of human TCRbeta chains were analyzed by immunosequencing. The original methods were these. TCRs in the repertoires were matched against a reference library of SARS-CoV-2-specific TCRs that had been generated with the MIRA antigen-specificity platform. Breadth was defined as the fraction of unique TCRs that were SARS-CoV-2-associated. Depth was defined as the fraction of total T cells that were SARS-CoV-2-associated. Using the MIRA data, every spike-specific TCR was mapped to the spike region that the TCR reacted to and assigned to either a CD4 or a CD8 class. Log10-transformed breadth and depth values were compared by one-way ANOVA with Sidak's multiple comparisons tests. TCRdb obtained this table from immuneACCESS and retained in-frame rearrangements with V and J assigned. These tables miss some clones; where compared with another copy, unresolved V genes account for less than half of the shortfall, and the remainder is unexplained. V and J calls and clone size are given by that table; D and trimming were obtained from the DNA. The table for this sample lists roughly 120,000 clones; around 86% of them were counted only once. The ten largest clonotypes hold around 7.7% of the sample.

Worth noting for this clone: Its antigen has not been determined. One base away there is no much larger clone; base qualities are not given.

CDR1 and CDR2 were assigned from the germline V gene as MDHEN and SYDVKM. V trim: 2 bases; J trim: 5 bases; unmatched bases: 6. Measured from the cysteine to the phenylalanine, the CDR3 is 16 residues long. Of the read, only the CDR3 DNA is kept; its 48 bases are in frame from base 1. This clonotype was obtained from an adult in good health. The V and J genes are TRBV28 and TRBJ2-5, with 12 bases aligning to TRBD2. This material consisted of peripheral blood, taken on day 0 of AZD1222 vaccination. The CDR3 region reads CASSLAGTSGRETQYF. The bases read TGTGCCAGCAGTTTAGCGGGAACTAGCGGGAGGGAGACCCAGTACTTC.